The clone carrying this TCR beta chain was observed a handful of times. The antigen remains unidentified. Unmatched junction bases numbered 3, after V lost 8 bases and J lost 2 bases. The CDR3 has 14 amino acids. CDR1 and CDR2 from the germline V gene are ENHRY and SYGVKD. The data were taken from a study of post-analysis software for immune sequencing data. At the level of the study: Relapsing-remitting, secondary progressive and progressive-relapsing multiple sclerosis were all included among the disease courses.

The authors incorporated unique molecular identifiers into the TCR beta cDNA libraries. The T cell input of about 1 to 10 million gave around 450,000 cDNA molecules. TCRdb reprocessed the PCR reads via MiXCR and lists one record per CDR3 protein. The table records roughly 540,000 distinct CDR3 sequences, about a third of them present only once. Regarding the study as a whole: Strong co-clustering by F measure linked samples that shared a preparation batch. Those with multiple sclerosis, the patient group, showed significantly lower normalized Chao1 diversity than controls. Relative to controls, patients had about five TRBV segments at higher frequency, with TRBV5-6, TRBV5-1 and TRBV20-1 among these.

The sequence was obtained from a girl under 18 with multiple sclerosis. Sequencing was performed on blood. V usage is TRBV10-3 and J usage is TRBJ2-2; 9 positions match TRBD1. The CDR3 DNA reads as TGTGCCATCGGGGACAGGGCTAACACCGGGGAGCTGTTTTTT. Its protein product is CAIGDRANTGELFF.